One sample yielded the 9 T cell receptor beta chains listed below, sequenced in a study of cytomegalovirus exposure and HLA in healthy donors. PCR used 60 Vbeta primers and 13 Jbeta primers. The table came from immunoSEQ multiplex PCR; TCRdb's copy has only in-frame clones and leaves some out. Among some 70,000 clones listed, around 78% were seen once. Sequencing was carried out using PBMCs. The receptors originated from a young man in good health and CMV-seropositive.

This clone turned up a few times. This chain connects TRBV6-5 to TRBJ2-1, with 10 bases fitting TRBD2. Germline CDR1 is MNHEY and CDR2 is SVGAGI. CDR3 length: 14 amino acids. V was clipped by 6 bases and J by 7 bases; unmatched bases: 6. The CDR3 DNA is TGTGCCAGCAGACCGGGACTAGCGATGAATGAGCAGTTCTTC. Protein product: CASRPGLAMNEQFF.

The chain uses TRBV25-1 and TRBJ2-1; 10 bases map to TRBD2. The CDR3 extends over 16 amino acids. From germline, CDR1 is MGHDK and CDR2 SYGVNS. The ends lost 5 bases at V and 9 bases at J; junction bases unmatched: 13. The CDR3 DNA sequence: TGTGCCAGCAGTCCCCAGCGGGAGGGCCCGGCTGGTGAGCAGTTCTTC. Amino acids: CASSPQREGPAGEQFF.

V and J are TRBV7-2 and TRBJ1-2; D ambiguous. This CDR3 region has 12 residues. Trimming pared 1 base from V and 5 bases from J, leaving 5 bases between. From germline, CDR1 is SGHTA and CDR2 FQGNSA. The chain's CDR3 is CASSLVGYGYTF. CDR3 DNA sequence: TGTGCCAGCAGCTTAGTCGGGTATGGCTACACCTTC.

V and J are TRBV4-2 and TRBJ2-7; D call uncertain. Looked up from germline, CDR1 is LGHNA and CDR2 is YNFKEQ. V was trimmed by 0 bases and J by 5 bases, leaving 8 bases between them. The CDR3 runs to 13 residues. The CDR3: CASSQEIQNEQYF. The CDR3 bases are TGTGCCAGCAGCCAAGAAATCCAGAACGAGCAGTACTTC.

J is TRBJ1-4 and V is TRBV7-9; 11 bases agree with TRBD1. The CDR3 covers 14 residues. CDR1 is SEHNR and CDR2 is FQNEAQ in the germline V gene (reference sequence). Trimming took 5 bases from V and 6 from J; bases not matched to a gene: 2. The DNA for the CDR3 is TGTGCCAGCAGCCGGGACAGGGGGGATGAAAAACTGTTTTTT. Amino acid sequence: CASSRDRGDEKLFF.

The chain combines TRBV6-5 with TRBJ1-5; no definite D call. In germline, CDR1 is MNHEY, CDR2 SVGAGI. This CDR3 region has 12 residues. V lost 6 bases and J 4 bases, leaving 7 bases between the germline ends. The CDR3 loop reads CASSGPNQPQHF. Written as DNA, the CDR3 is TGTGCCAGCAGCGGTCCGAATCAGCCCCAGCATTTT.

V is TRBV30 and J is TRBJ1-5, with TRBD1 matching over 7 bases. Germline-derived CDR1 and CDR2 are GTSNPN and SVGIG (reference sequence). Germline trimming cut 1 base from V and 7 bases from J; bases unmatched to any gene: 7. This CDR3 has 14 amino acids. This CDR3 reads CAWSEGQPSQPQHF. For the CDR3, the DNA is TGTGCCTGGAGTGAGGGACAGCCATCCCAGCCCCAGCATTTT.

V usage is TRBV27 and J usage is TRBJ1-6; TRBD1 is a possible D gene (6 bases). This CDR3 is 14 amino acids long. Trimming stripped 4 bases from V and 10 bases from J, with 14 bases between. Looked up from germline, CDR1 is MNHEY and CDR2 is SMNVEV (reference sequence). CDR3 sequence: CASSSRDTRSPLHF. The CDR3 DNA reads as TGTGCCAGCAGTTCCCGGGACACGAGATCACCCCTCCACTTT.

This chain uses TRBV7-8 with TRBJ2-5; 9 positions agree with TRBD2. The CDR3 contains 16 residues. From germline, CDR1 is SGHVS and CDR2 FQNEAQ. Trimming removed 1 base from V and 7 bases from J; junction bases left unmatched: 10. In nucleotides, the CDR3 is TGTGCCAGCAGCTTAGTTTTTAGCGGGAGTAGGGGGACCCAGTACTTC. As protein: CASSLVFSGSRGTQYF.